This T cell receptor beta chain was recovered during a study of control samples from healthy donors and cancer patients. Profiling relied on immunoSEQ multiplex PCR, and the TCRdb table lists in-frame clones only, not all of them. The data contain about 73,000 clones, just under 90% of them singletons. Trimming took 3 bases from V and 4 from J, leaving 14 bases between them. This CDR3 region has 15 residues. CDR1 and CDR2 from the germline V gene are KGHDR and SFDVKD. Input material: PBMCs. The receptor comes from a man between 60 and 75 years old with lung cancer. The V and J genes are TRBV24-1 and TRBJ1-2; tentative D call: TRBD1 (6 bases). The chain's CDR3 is CATSDDDQGTYGYTF. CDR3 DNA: TGTGCCACCAGTGATGATGATCAGGGGACCTATGGCTACACCTTC.